These T cell receptor beta chains were read from a single sample in a study of PD-1 blockade in classical Hodgkin lymphoma. Measured with immunoSEQ multiplex PCR; TCRdb has only the in-frame clones, and not every one. There are 20,000 to 25,000 clones in the sample; roughly 72% occur only once, and 4.5% to 7.5% lies in the top ten. The material sequenced was peripheral blood mononuclear cells (PBMCs), taken at baseline. The receptor source for this set is a human donor with classical Hodgkin lymphoma. The CDR3 runs from the conserved cysteine through the conserved F or W. The order of the fields is V gene, D gene, clone size, J gene, CDR3 DNA, CDR3 protein. A D gene is named only where the DNA matches it firmly. Only part of the rows carry a size: once, few, many, or a class if the clone is expanded.

TRBV19	NA	NA	TRBJ1-1	TGTGCCAGTAGTATTGGGAGTCTGTGGGGGGGAGCTTTCTTT	CASSIGSLWGGAFF
TRBV6-5	NA	NA	TRBJ1-4	TGTGCCAGCAGTTACTCGGGACGAGGGGGTGAAAAACTGTTTTTT	CASSYSGRGGEKLFF
TRBV6-5	NA	NA	TRBJ2-5	TGTGCCAGCGGGGGGTTTCAAGAGACCCAGTACTTC	CASGGFQETQYF
TRBV7-2	NA	NA	TRBJ1-5	TGTGCCAGCAGCTTAGTAGGACAGATGAATCAGCCCCAGCATTTT	CASSLVGQMNQPQHF
TRBV9	TRBD2	NA	TRBJ2-3	TGTGCCAGCAGCGTAGCTGGTGGTAGCGGGGGGGCCAGAGATACGCAGTATTTT	CASSVAGGSGGARDTQYF
TRBV6-5	TRBD1	NA	TRBJ2-5	TGTGCCAGCAGTTACACGACAGGGACGAAGACCCAGTACTTC	CASSYTTGTKTQYF
TRBV19	TRBD2	NA	TRBJ2-3	TGTGCCAGTAGTACCCTTAGCGGGAGCTTTTTCACAGATACGCAGTATTTT	CASSTLSGSFFTDTQYF
TRBV28	TRBD1	NA	TRBJ2-4	TGTGCCAGCAGTCCGAACGGACAGGCACTAGCCAAAAACATTCAGTACTTC	CASSPNGQALAKNIQYF
TRBV6-5	TRBD1	few	TRBJ2-5	TGTGCCAGCAGTCTCGGGGACAGGGGGTACGAGACCCAGTACTTC	CASSLGDRGYETQYF
TRBV5-4	NA	NA	TRBJ1-6	TGTGCCAGCAGCACCTGGGGCTGGACGAGCTCCTATAATTCACCCCTCCACTTT	CASSTWGWTSSYNSPLHF
TRBV6-1	NA	once	TRBJ1-1	TGTGCCAGCAGTGAAGAAGGACTCGGAGCTTTCTTT	CASSEEGLGAFF
TRBV7-2	NA	NA	TRBJ2-7	TGTGCCAGCAGCCCCGGGACCTTATCCTACGAGCAGTACTTC	CASSPGTLSYEQYF
TRBV28	NA	medium-sized	TRBJ1-5	TGTGCCAGCAGACTAGGGGGAATCGGTCAGCCCCAGCATTTT	CASRLGGIGQPQHF
TRBV10-3	NA	few	TRBJ2-2	TGTGCCATCAGTGAGGAAGGGGGAATGAACACCGGGGAGCTGTTTTTT	CAISEEGGMNTGELFF
TRBV7-6	NA	NA	TRBJ1-6	TGTGCCAGCAGTCGTCCGGGACAATACGACTATAATTCACCCCTCCACTTT	CASSRPGQYDYNSPLHF
TRBV7-2	NA	NA	TRBJ1-1	TGTGCCAGCAGCCCGGCCCGCTCATGGGGAAACACTGAAGCTTTCTTT	CASSPARSWGNTEAFF
TRBV28	NA	NA	TRBJ1-5	TGTGCCAGCAGTTATGGAGACAGTAGTGGCAATCAGCCCCAGCATTTT	CASSYGDSSGNQPQHF
TRBV5-6	NA	NA	TRBJ2-1	TGTGCCAGCAGCTTGGGAAGCAATGAGCAGTTCTTC	CASSLGSNEQFF
TRBV18	NA	NA	TRBJ2-7	TGTGCCAGCTCACCCGAAGGACAGTCCGCCGAGCAGTACTTC	CASSPEGQSAEQYF
TRBV7-2	TRBD2	few	TRBJ2-4	TGTGCCAGCAGCTCCCCGATAGCGGGACTATTAGCCAAAAACATTCAGTACTTC	CASSSPIAGLLAKNIQYF
TRBV28	NA	once	TRBJ1-2	TGTGCCAGCAGTTTTGGGGCCCTTGGGGGTAACTATGGCTACACCTTC	CASSFGALGGNYGYTF
TRBV2	NA	few	TRBJ1-1	TGTGCCAGCAGGGCCCACAGGGAGCCCGCTTTCTTT	CASRAHREPAFF
TRBV21-1	NA	NA	TRBJ1-5	TGTGCCAGCATCCACCGAGCTTGGGACAGGGGCGATCAGCCCCAGCATTTT	CASIHRAWDRGDQPQHF
TRBV7-2	TRBD2	NA	TRBJ2-2	TGTGCCAGCACCTCCCACCTAGCGGGGACGAACACCGGGGAGCTGTTTTTT	CASTSHLAGTNTGELFF
TRBV2	NA	NA	TRBJ2-1	TGTGCCAGCAGTGGAGATCTATGGTCCAGCAATGAGCAGTTCTTC	CASSGDLWSSNEQFF
TRBV5-1	NA	NA	TRBJ2-2	TGCGCCAGCAAGCTGGTGGTTCTCACCGGGGAGCTGTTTTTT	CASKLVVLTGELFF
TRBV5-4	NA	few	TRBJ2-2	TGTGCCAGCAGCTTGGCCGCTCCTAGTCCCGGGGAGCTGTTTTTT	CASSLAAPSPGELFF
TRBV5-6	NA	NA	TRBJ1-3	TGTGCCAGCAGCTTTCTGGAGAAGGAAAACACCATATATTTT	CASSFLEKENTIYF
TRBV4-1	TRBD2	NA	TRBJ2-1	TGCGCCAGCAGCCAGGTAGGACTAGTCACCTACAATGAGCAGTTCTTC	CASSQVGLVTYNEQFF
TRBV5-1	TRBD1	NA	TRBJ2-1	TGCGCCAGCAAATTGAGGGAGGGACAGGGGGCTTATAATGAGCAGTTCTTC	CASKLREGQGAYNEQFF
TRBV6-5	NA	NA	TRBJ2-5	TGTGCCAGCAGTCCCGACTGGGGAGAGACCCAGTACTTC	CASSPDWGETQYF
TRBV11-2	NA	NA	TRBJ2-7	TGTGCCAGCAGCGATCTCTTGGCCCCAGGGCTTCCCTACGAGCAGTACTTC	CASSDLLAPGLPYEQYF
TRBV28	NA	NA	TRBJ1-2	TGTGCCAGCAGTTTACCCCCCGGGGGTGGCTATGGCTACACCTTC	CASSLPPGGGYGYTF
TRBV7-3	TRBD1	once	TRBJ2-6	TGTGCCAGCAGCTTAAGGACAGGCCCTGGGGCCAACGTCCTGACTTTC	CASSLRTGPGANVLTF
TRBV30	NA	NA	TRBJ1-5	TGTGCCTGGAGTGTACTAGGGGGGGGAAGCAATCAGCCCCAGCATTTT	CAWSVLGGGSNQPQHF
TRBV29-1	TRBD1	NA	TRBJ1-1	TGCAGCGTTCTATGGACAGGGGGCACTGAAGCTTTCTTT	CSVLWTGGTEAFF
TRBV5-6	NA	NA	TRBJ2-7	TGTGCCAGCAGCGAGACATGGTCGGGCGAGCAGTACTTC	CASSETWSGEQYF
TRBV7-2	NA	once	TRBJ1-5	TGTGCCAGCAGCTTAGGGGGAACAGGCGGCAATCAGCCCCAGCATTTT	CASSLGGTGGNQPQHF